This T cell receptor (beta chain) stems from a study of blood T cell repertoires in COVID-19. Measured with immunoSEQ multiplex PCR; TCRdb has only the in-frame clones, and not every one. Among about 350,000 clones listed, over 70% were seen once. A Seattle source enrolled patients during active infection and followed them longitudinally. This clone was counted a single time. Trimming removed 1 base from V and 3 bases from J, with 10 bases in between. There are 14 residues in the CDR3. Germline CDR1 is SGHAT and CDR2 is FQNNGV. This chain joins TRBV11-2 and TRBJ2-7; a possible D gene is TRBD1 (5 bases). Sequenced: peripheral blood. This clonotype was obtained from a woman aged 45-65 years with COVID-19, enrolled during active disease. CDR3 region: CASSLVTAGYEQYF. CDR3 coding DNA: TGTGCCAGCAGCTTAGTGACAGCCGGCTACGAGCAGTACTTC.